This TCR beta chain was observed in a study of OX40 agonist ivuxolimab in advanced cancers. Study-level points and caveats: CD8+ T cells averaged more expanded clones than CD4+.

In regard to this clone: The antigen is not known.

Using immunoSEQ multiplex PCR, the repertoire was profiled, and TCRdb retains in-frame clones only, with some absent. The data hold roughly 63,000 clones, with 80% to 90% observed a single time. Here the sequenced sample was CD4+ or CD8+ T cells sorted from blood, taken in a trial of the OX40 agonist ivuxolimab. This TCR derives from an adult with an advanced solid tumor such as melanoma, head and neck, liver or kidney cancer.

The CDR3 DNA reads as TGTGCCAGCAGCTTAGGGACTAGCGGGAGTGGTGAGCAGTTCTTC. Translating it yields CASSLGTSGSGEQFF. The V gene is TRBV7-3, the J gene TRBJ2-1; 14 bases are a match to TRBD2. The CDR3 length is 15 residues. The germline CDR1 and CDR2 sequences are SGHTA and FQGTGA. Trimming took 2 bases from V and 9 from J; bases not matched to a gene: 3.